This T cell receptor beta chain was observed in a study of shared T cell receptors in the human thymus. Only in-frame clones appear in the TCRdb table, and some are missing; sequencing was by immunoSEQ multiplex PCR. The sample yields 640,000 or so clones, 80% to 90% seen once. V shed 2 bases, J shed 7 bases, and the junction held 8 bases outside the gene matches. This CDR3 has 15 amino acids. CDR1 is MNHEY, CDR2 SMNVEV, per germline (reference sequence). The same specimen was also included in a second study, on human thymus T cells. This second report adds: Healthy Finnish infants undergoing corrective surgery for congenital heart defects provided the donor material. Resections removed during corrective heart surgery provided the thymus tissue used. Among thymic and blood repertoires, usage of V and J genes appeared biased.

The source of this sequence is a boy under two years old with a congenital heart defect. This chain uses TRBV27 with TRBJ1-2; the match to TRBD1 covers 9 bases. Sequenced input: thymocytes. CDR3 protein: CASSLGDRDRSGYTF. The CDR3 DNA sequence: TGTGCCAGCAGTTTAGGGGACAGGGATCGGTCTGGCTACACCTTC.